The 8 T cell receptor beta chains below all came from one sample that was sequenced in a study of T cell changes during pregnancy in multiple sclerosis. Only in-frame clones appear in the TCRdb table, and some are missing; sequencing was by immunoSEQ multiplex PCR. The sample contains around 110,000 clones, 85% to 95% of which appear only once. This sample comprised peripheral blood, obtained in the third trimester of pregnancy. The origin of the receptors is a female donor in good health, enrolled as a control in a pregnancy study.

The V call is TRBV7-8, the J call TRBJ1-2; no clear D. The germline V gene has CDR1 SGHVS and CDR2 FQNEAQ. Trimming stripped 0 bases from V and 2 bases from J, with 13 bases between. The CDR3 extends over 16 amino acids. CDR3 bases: TGTGCCAGCAGCTTAGCGAGGGTACAAATAAACTATGGCTACACCTTC. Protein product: CASSLARVQINYGYTF.

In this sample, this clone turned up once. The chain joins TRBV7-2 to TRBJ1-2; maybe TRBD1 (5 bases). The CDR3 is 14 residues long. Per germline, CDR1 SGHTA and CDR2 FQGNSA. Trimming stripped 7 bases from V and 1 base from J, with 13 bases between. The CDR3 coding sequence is TGTGCCAGCACCTCCGGGGGAGATAACTATGGCTACACCTTC. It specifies CASTSGGDNYGYTF.

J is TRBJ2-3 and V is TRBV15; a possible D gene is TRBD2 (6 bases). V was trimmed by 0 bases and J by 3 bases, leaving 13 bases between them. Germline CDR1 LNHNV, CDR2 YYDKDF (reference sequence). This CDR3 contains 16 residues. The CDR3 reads CATSRDIGRGTDTQYF. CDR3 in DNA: TGTGCCACCAGCAGAGATATCGGGAGAGGAACAGATACGCAGTATTTT. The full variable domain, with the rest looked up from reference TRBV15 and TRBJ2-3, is DAMVIQNPRYQVTQFGKPVTLSCSQTLNHNVMYWYQQKSSQAPKLLFHYYDKDFNNEADTPDNFQSRRPNTSFCFLDIRSPGLGDTAMYLCATSRDIGRGTDTQYFGPGTRLTVL.

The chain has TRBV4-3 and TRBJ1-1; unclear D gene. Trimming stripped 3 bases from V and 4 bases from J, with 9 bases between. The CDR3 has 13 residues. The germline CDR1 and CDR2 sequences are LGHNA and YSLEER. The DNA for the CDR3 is TGCGCCAGCAGCCACTCACAGACCACTGAAGCTTTCTTT. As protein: CASSHSQTTEAFF.

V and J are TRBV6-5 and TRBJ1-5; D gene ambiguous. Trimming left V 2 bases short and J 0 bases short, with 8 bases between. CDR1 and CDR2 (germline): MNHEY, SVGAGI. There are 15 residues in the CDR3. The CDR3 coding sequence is TGTGCCAGCAGTTACGGGCCAGGTAGCAATCAGCCCCAGCATTTT. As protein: CASSYGPGSNQPQHF.

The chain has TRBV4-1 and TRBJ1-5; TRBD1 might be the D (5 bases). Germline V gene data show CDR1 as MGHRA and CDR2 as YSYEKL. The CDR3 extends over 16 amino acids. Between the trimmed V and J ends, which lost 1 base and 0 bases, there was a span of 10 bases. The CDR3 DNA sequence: TGCGCCAGCAGCCAAGGGGGGGGATATAGCAATCAGCCCCAGCATTTT. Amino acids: CASSQGGGYSNQPQHF.

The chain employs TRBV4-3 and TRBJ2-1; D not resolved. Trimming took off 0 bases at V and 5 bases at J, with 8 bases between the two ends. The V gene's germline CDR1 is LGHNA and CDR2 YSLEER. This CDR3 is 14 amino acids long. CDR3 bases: TGCGCCAGCAGCCAAGATTCATCAGACAATGAGCAGTTCTTC. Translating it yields CASSQDSSDNEQFF.

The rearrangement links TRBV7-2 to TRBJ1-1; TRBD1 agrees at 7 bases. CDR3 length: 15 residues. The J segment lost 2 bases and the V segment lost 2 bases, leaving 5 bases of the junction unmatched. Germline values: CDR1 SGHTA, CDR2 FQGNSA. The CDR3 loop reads CASSLMGQLNTEAFF. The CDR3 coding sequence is TGTGCCAGCAGCTTAATGGGACAGCTAAACACTGAAGCTTTCTTT.